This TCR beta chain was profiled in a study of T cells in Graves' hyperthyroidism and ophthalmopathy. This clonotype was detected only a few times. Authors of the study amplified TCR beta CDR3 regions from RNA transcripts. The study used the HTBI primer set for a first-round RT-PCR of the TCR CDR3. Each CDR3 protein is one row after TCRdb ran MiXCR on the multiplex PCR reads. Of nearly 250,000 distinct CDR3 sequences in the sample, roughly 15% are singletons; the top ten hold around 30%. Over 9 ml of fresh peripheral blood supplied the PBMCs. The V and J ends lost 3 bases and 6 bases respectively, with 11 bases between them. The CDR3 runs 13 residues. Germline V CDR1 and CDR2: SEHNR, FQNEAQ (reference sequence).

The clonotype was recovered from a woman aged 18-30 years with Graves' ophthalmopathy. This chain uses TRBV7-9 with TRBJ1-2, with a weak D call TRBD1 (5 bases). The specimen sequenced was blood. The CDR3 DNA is TGTGCCAGCAGCTTTCGCAGGGTCCATGGCTACACCTTC. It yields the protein CASSFRRVHGYTF. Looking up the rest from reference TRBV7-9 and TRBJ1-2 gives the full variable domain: DTGVSQNPRHKITKRGQNVTFRCDPISEHNRLYWYRQTLGQGPEFLTYFQNEAQLEKSRLLSDRFSAERPKGSFSTLEIQRTEQGDSAMYLCASSFRRVHGYTFGSGTRLTVV.